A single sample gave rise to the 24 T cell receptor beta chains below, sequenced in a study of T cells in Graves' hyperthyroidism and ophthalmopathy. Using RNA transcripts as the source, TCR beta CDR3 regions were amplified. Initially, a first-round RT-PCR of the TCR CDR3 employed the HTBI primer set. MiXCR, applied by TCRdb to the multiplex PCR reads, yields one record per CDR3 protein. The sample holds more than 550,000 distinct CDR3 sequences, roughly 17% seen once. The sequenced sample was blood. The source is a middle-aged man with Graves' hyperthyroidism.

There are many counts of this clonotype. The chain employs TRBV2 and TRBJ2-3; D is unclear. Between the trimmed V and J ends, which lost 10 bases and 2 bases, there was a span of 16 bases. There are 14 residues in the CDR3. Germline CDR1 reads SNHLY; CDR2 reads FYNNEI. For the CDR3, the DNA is TGTGCCACCCCCTCGACATCCCACACAGATACGCAGTATTTT. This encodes CATPSTSHTDTQYF.

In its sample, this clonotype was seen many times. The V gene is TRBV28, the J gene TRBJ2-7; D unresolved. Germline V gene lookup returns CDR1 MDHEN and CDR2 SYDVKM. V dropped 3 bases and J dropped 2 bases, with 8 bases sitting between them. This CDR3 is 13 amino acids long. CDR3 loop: CASSLVGTYEQYF. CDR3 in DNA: TGTGCCAGCAGTTTGGTGGGTACCTACGAGCAGTACTTC.

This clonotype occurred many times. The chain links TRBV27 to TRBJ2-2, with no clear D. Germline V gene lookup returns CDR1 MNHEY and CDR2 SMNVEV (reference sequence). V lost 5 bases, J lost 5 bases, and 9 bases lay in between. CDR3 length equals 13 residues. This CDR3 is CASSPLMTGELFF. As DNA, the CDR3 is TGTGCCAGCAGTCCCCTTATGACCGGGGAGCTGTTTTTT.

The CDR3: CASSLGLALGNEQFF. The CDR3 DNA sequence: TGTGCCAGCAGCCTGGGACTAGCGTTGGGGAATGAGCAGTTCTTC. V is TRBV6-2 or TRBV6-3 and J is TRBJ2-1; 10 nucleotides agree with TRBD2. The CDR3 totals 15 residues. V was clipped by 6 bases and J by 7 bases; unmatched bases: 9. Germline-derived CDR1 and CDR2 are MNHEY and SVGEGT.

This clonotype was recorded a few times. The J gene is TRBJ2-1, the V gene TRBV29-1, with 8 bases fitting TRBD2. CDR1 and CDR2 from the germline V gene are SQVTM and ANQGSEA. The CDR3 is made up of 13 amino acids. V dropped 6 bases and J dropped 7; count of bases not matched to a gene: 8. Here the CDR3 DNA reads TGCAGCGTGAAGCGGGAGCAAGAAAATGAGCAGTTCTTC. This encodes CSVKREQENEQFF.

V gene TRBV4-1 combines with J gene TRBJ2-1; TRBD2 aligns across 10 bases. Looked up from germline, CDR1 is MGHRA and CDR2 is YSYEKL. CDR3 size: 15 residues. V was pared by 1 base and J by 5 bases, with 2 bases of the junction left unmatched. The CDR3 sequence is CASSQVGLADNEQFF. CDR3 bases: TGCGCCAGCAGCCAAGTCGGACTAGCGGACAATGAGCAGTTCTTC.

CDR3 DNA: TGTGCCAGCAGCTTAGACAGGGCTCAGGGCTACACCTTC. Translated, it gives CASSLDRAQGYTF. V is TRBV7-2 and J is TRBJ1-2, with D perhaps TRBD1 (6 bases). Trimming shortened V by 1 base and J by 8 bases, and 11 bases separated the two germline ends. Germline V gives CDR1 SGHTA, CDR2 FQGNSA. The CDR3 is 13 amino acids.

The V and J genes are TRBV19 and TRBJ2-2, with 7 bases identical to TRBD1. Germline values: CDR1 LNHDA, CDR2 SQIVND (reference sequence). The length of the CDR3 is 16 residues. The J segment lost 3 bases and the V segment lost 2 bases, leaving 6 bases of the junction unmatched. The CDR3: CASSIKGAVDTGELFF. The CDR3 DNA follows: TGTGCCAGTAGTATAAAGGGGGCGGTGGACACCGGGGAGCTGTTTTTT.

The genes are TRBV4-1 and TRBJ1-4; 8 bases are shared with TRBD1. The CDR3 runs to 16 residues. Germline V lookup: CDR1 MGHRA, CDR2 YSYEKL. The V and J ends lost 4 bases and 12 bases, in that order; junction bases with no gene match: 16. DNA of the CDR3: TGCGCCAGCAGCCGAATAGGACAGGGTAAAAAAACGGAACTGTTTTTT. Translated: CASSRIGQGKKTELFF.

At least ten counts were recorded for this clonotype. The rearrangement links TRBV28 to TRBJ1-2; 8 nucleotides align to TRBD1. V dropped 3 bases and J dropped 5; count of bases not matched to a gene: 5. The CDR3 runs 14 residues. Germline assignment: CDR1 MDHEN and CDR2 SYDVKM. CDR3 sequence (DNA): TGTGCCAGCAGTTTTGTCCAGGGGGCTTATGGCTACACCTTC. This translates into CASSFVQGAYGYTF.

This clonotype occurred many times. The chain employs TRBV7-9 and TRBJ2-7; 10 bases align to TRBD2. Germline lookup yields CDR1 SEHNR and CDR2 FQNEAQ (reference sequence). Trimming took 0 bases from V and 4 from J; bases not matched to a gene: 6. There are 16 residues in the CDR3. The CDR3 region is CASSLALGTSEYEQYF. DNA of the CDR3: TGTGCCAGCAGCTTAGCCCTCGGGACTAGCGAATACGAGCAGTACTTC.

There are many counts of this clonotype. The CDR3 reads CASSLLVRGIMNEQFF. For the CDR3, the DNA is TGTGCCAGCAGCTTATTGGTCAGGGGGATAATGAATGAGCAGTTCTTC. The rearrangement joins TRBV7-9 to TRBJ2-1, with TRBD1 matching over 7 bases. J lost 7 bases, V lost 2 bases, and 11 bases had no gene match. This CDR3 comprises 16 residues. The germline V gene has CDR1 SEHNR and CDR2 FQNEAQ (reference sequence). Filled out from reference TRBV7-9 and TRBJ2-1, the complete variable domain reads DTGVSQNPRHKITKRGQNVTFRCDPISEHNRLYWYRQTLGQGPEFLTYFQNEAQLEKSRLLSDRFSAERPKGSFSTLEIQRTEQGDSAMYLCASSLLVRGIMNEQFFGPGTRLTVL.

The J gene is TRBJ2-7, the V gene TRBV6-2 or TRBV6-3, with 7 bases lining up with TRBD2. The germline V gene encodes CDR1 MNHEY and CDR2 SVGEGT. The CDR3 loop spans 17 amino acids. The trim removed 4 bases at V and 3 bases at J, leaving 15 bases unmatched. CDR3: CASSLVAGHLRYYEQYF. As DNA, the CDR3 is TGTGCCAGCAGTTTAGTAGCGGGCCATCTCAGATACTACGAGCAGTACTTC.

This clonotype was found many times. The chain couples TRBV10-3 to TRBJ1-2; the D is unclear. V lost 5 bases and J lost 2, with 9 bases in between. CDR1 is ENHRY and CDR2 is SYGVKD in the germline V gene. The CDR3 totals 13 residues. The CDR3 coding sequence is TGTGCCATCAGTCCTGAAGGGAACTATGGCTACACCTTC. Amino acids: CAISPEGNYGYTF.

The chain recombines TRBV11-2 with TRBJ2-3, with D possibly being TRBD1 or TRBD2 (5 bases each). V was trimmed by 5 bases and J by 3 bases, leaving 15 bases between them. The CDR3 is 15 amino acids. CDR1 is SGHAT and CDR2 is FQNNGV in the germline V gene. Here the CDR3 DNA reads TGTGCCAGCAGCGGAATCTGGGACCATACAGATACGCAGTATTTT. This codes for CASSGIWDHTDTQYF.

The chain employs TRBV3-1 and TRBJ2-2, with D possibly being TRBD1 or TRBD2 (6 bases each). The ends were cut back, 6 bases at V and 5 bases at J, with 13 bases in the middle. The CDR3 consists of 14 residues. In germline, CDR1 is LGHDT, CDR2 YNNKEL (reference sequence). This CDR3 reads CASRRGAGTGELFF. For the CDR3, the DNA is TGTGCCAGCAGGAGGGGGGCAGGTACCGGGGAGCTGTTTTTT.

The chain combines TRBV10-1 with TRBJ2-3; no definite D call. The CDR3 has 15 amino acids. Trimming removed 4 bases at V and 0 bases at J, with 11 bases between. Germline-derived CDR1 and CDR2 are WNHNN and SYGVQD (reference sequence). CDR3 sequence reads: CASSGGMASTDTQYF. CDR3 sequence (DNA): TGCGCCAGCAGTGGTGGTATGGCTAGCACAGATACGCAGTATTTT.

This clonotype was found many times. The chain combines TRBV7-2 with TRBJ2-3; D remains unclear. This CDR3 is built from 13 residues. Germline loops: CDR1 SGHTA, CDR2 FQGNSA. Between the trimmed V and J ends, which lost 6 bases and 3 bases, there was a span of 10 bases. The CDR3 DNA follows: TGTGCCAGCAGTTATTATGTAACAGATACGCAGTATTTT. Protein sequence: CASSYYVTDTQYF.

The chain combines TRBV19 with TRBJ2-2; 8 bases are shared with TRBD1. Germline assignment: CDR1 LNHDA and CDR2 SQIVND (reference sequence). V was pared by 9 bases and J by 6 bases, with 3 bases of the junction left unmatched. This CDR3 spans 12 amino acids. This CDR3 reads CASGQGPGELFF. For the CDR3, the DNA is TGTGCCAGCGGACAGGGTCCCGGGGAGCTGTTTTTT.

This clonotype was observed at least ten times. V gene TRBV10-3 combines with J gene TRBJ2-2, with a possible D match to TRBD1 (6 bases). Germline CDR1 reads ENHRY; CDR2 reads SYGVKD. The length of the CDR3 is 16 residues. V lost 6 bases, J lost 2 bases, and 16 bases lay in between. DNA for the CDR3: TGTGCCATCAGCGCCTCAGGGGCCAGAAACACCGGGGAGCTGTTTTTT. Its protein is CAISASGARNTGELFF.

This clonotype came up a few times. The DNA for the CDR3 is TGCGCCAGCAGCCAGCAACAGGGAAAGCAGTTCTTC. It is translated as CASSQQQGKQFF. V gene TRBV4-1 combines with J gene TRBJ2-1; D is possibly TRBD1 (6 bases). In germline, CDR1 is MGHRA, CDR2 YSYEKL. V dropped 3 bases and J dropped 11 bases, with 11 bases sitting between them. The CDR3 contains 12 residues.

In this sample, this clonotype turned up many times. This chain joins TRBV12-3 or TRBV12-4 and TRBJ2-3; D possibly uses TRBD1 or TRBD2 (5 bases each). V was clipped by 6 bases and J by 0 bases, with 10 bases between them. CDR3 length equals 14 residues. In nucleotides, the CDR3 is TGTGCCAGCAGGGGGACGGGAAGCACAGATACGCAGTATTTT. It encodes CASRGTGSTDTQYF.

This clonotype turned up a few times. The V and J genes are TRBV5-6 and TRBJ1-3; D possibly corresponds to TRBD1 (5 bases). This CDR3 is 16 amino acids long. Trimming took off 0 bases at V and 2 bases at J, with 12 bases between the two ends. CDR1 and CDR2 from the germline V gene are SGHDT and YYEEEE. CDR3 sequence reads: CASSLGTTGPGNTIYF. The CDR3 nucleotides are TGTGCCAGCAGCTTGGGGACGACGGGACCTGGAAACACCATATATTTT.

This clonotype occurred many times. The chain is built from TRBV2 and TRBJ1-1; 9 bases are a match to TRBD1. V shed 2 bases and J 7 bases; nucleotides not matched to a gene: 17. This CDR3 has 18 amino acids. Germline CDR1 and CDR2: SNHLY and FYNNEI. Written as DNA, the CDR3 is TGTGCCAGCAGTGAAACGATAGGACAGGGGTCGAGGACACTTGAAGCTTTCTTT. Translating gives CASSETIGQGSRTLEAFF.